This T cell receptor (beta chain) was identified in a study of blood T cells in healthy people across ages. Combining a sample-barcoded 5' primer with a J-beta primer mix, a second PCR ran for 7 to 11 cycles. MiXCR, applied by TCRdb to the 5' RACE reads, yields one record per CDR3 protein. The data show about 730,000 distinct CDR3 sequences, around 40% seen once. This CDR3 spans 13 amino acids. Per germline, CDR1 SGDLS and CDR2 YYNGEE. Trimming pared 2 bases from V and 8 bases from J, leaving 8 bases between. The specimen was blood. This receptor was obtained from a woman in her sixties in good health. V usage is TRBV9 and J usage is TRBJ1-6; D unresolved. CDR3 amino acids: CASSVNLHSPLHF. In DNA, the CDR3 is TGTGCCAGCAGCGTCAACCTACATTCACCCCTCCACTTT.